The sequence of this TCR beta chain was determined in a study of memory CD4+ T cells and cytomegalovirus serostatus. Produced via immunoSEQ multiplex PCR; TCRdb's table is partial and in-frame only. Of 55,000 to 65,000 clones in the sample, approximately 81% were seen once. Germline loops: CDR1 GTSNPN, CDR2 SVGIG (reference sequence). The CDR3 loop spans 13 amino acids. The V gene lost 0 bases and the J gene lost 1 base, with 6 bases spanning the gap. Single viable CD3+CD4+CD8-CD45RO+ cells were sorted as the memory CD4+ T cells. V usage is TRBV30 and J usage is TRBJ1-1; no firm D call. The specimen sequenced was memory CD4+ T cells from blood. The receptor comes from an adult in good health and CMV-seronegative. Some clones in this sample may be carry-over from other donors' samples. The CDR3 region is CAWSVQSNTEAFF. The CDR3 nucleotides are TGTGCCTGGAGTGTACAGTCGAACACTGAAGCTTTCTTT.